This TCR beta chain emerged from a study of CD8 T cell repertoires and HIV-1 epitope variants. The CDR3 has 14 residues. V shed 5 bases, J shed 5 bases, and the junction held 8 bases outside the gene matches. Germline V CDR1 and CDR2: SGDLS, YYNGEE. This clone was seen more than once but under ten times. The antigen is not known. This specimen includes other DNA sequences encoding the same CDR3. TCRdb keeps only in-frame clones here, not all; method: immunoSEQ multiplex PCR. The sample includes about 4,000 clones, 68% of them seen just once. Sequenced material: cultured CD8+ T cells derived from PBMCs. The sequence came from a male donor with HIV. The rearrangement joins TRBV9 to TRBJ2-7; TRBD2 agrees at 9 bases. CDR3 residues: CASSGGGGADEQYF. As DNA, the CDR3 is TGTGCCAGCAGTGGTGGCGGGGGGGCTGACGAGCAGTACTTC.